Listed here is a single TCR beta chain. As handled by the study authors: Reference gene primers were amplified, and this amplification served to estimate nucleated cell counts. Measured with immunoSEQ multiplex PCR; TCRdb has only the in-frame clones, and not every one. V and J calls and clone size are copied from that table; D and trimming were computed from the DNA. The table has fewer than 400,000 clones, approximately 85% seen once; the top ten hold roughly 2%. This sample stems from a study of blood T cell repertoires in COVID-19. Germline values: CDR1 MNHEY, CDR2 SVGAGI. The CDR3 has 15 residues. The ends lost 6 bases at V and 5 bases at J; junction bases unmatched: 9.

This chain uses TRBV6-5 with TRBJ2-2, with 7 bases identical to TRBD1. Sequenced sample: PBMCs or T cells enriched from blood (not recorded which). The sequence was obtained from a young man who had recovered from COVID-19. The CDR3 region is CASSYDRVGTGELFF. The CDR3, as DNA: TGTGCCAGCAGCTACGACAGGGTTGGGACCGGGGAGCTGTTTTTT.